This T cell receptor (beta chain) derives from a study of T-cell reconstitution after alpha-beta-depleted transplantation in children. Preparation of the TCRbeta library was carried out with unique molecular identifiers. TCRdb processed the PCR reads anew with MiXCR; each CDR3 protein has one entry. In the table there are about 250,000 distinct CDR3 sequences, 20% to 30% of which are singletons. There are a few counts of this clonotype. The antigen is unknown. The CDR3 loop spans 17 amino acids. CDR1 and CDR2 (germline): SNHLY, FYNNEI. The V gene end was trimmed by 0 bases and the J gene end by 5 bases; junction bases not matched to a gene: 9. Study-level findings and limits: Among T cells one year after transplant, newly produced cells accounted for most counts and diversity.

This specimen consisted of PBMCs, mostly from graft donor cells, obtained 360 days after TCRalphabeta/CD19-depleted stem cell transplant. The receptor comes from a female patient aged 2-9 years who had a stem cell transplant for congenital amegakaryocytic thrombocytopenia, so the T cells may come from the graft donor. The rearrangement joins TRBV2 to TRBJ2-1; 8 nucleotides line up with TRBD2. CDR3 sequence: CASSEAEVGGDNNEQFF. CDR3 nucleotides: TGTGCCAGCAGTGAAGCGGAGGTCGGGGGGGATAACAATGAGCAGTTCTTC.